This T cell receptor beta chain comes out of a study of T cell responses to AZD1222 COVID-19 vaccine (dated by TCRdb to the early 2020s). Broadly, across the study: A total of under 250 trial participants underwent TCR sequencing, of whom nearly 210 had received two doses of AZD1222 and some 25 had received two doses of the MenACWY control vaccine. Trial participants were enrolled by age into 18-55, 56-69 and 70-plus year subgroups, with approximately 150, 28 and 58 TCR-sequenced participants respectively.

The CDR3 regions of human TCRbeta chains were analyzed by immunosequencing. The paper's processing steps were these. Repertoire TCRs were matched against a reference library of SARS-CoV-2-specific TCRs generated with the MIRA antigen-specificity platform. Breadth was defined as the fraction of unique TCRs that were SARS-CoV-2-associated, and depth was defined as the fraction of total T cells that were SARS-CoV-2-associated. Using the MIRA data, each spike-specific TCR was assigned both to the spike region to which the TCR was reactive and to a CD4 or CD8 class. Log10-transformed breadth and depth values were compared by one-way ANOVA with Sidak's multiple comparisons tests. TCRdb mirrors the immuneACCESS table, restricted to in-frame sequences. Some clones are absent from its copies; in checked studies, under half trace to an unresolved V gene, and the reason for the others is unknown. V, J and clone size derive from that table, while D and trimming were established from the DNA sequence. This sample is represented by roughly 120,000 clones; roughly 90% of them were singletons. Jointly, the top ten make up about 2.5% of the sample.

Notes on this clone: Its target antigen remains unknown. No much larger clone exists at a distance of one base, and base qualities are not known.

CDR1 and CDR2 are drawn from the germline V gene: LGHNA, YSLEER. The CDR3 runs 14 amino acids, cysteine and phenylalanine included. Of the read, only the CDR3 DNA is kept; its 42 bases are in frame from base 1. Deletion took 3 bases off V and 3 bases off J, with a span of 12 bases between the germline ends. Read against the paper, the sample's time point label means: about 28 days (+/-7) after the second vaccine dose. AZD1222 recipients with second doses at about 4 weeks or about 12 weeks were pooled, because spike-specific TCR depth and breadth did not differ between schedules. Vaccinee samples came from UK trials COV001 and COV002, including a single-blind randomized controlled phase 2/3 trial of AZD1222 (ChAdOx1 nCoV-19) in healthy adults. For TCRbeta chain sequencing, PBMC samples from trial participants were taken at day 0 and at day 28 after the second dose. Results the study describes overall, beyond this receptor: In the small 56-69-year group, the increase in depth fell short of significance, most likely because of low power. Conclusions about previously exposed vaccinees are limited, since just a handful of AZD1222 recipients were seropositive for SARS-CoV-2 at baseline. The vaccine-associated CD4 TCRs covered the entire spike protein, and the dominant responses fell in regions 160-218 and 743-854. Most participants were white British and females outnumbered males, and the authors suggested that clonal diversity may have been underestimated. No day 14 peak-response samples were available, so repertoires were characterized only after the peak T cell response. Epitopes outside the regions mutated in the B.1.351 and B.1.1.7 variants were reportedly recognized by nearly half of the unique spike-specific TCRs. After two AZD1222 doses, spike-specific TCR breadth and depth were significantly higher than at day 0 and than in MenACWY recipients.

Sequences were derived from peripheral blood, sampled 28 days after the second AZD1222 dose. This sequence originates from an adult who received the AZD1222 COVID-19 vaccine. This chain joins TRBV4-3 to TRBJ2-7, with the D gene uncertain. The CDR3 reads CASSQTRWYYEQYF. The DNA reads TGCGCCAGCAGCCAGACTCGGTGGTACTACGAGCAGTACTTC.